This T cell receptor beta chain was sequenced during a study of human T cells and chemical hapten exposure. TCRdb analysed the RACE reads with MiXCR anew, one entry per CDR3 protein. The table has about 360,000 distinct CDR3 sequences, nearly 5% seen once. The time point here: patch test 1, 2 weeks after DPC sensitization. The treatment denotes: therapeutic diphenylcyclopropenone sensitization with weekly scalp DPC. This clonotype was detected ten times or more. The V gene end was trimmed by 7 bases and the J gene end by 8 bases; junction bases not matched to a gene: 8. CDR1 is SGDLS and CDR2 is YYNGEE in the germline V gene. The CDR3 has 13 residues.

The sample consisted of whole blood, taken in connection with sensitization to the hapten diphenylcyclopropenone (DPC). The receptor was derived from a woman aged 50 to 60 with alopecia areata. Some clones in this sample may be carry-over from other donors' samples. The chain carries TRBV9 and TRBJ1-4; 7 nucleotides line up with TRBD1. CDR3 protein: CASATGKDEKLFF. The CDR3 DNA sequence: TGTGCCAGCGCGACAGGGAAGGACGAAAAACTGTTTTTT.